One sample yielded the 5 T cell receptor beta chains listed below, sequenced in a study of blood T cell repertoires in COVID-19. Generated by immunoSEQ multiplex PCR, the TCRdb table keeps only in-frame clones and is missing some. The sample lists about 36,000 clones, about 74% occurring once. The source material was peripheral blood. These TCRs come from a man in his 70s with COVID-19, enrolled during active disease.

The chain joins TRBV18 to TRBJ2-7; D perhaps matches TRBD1 (6 bases). V gave up 2 bases and J gave up 3 bases, with 11 bases separating them. Germline assignment: CDR1 KGHSH and CDR2 LQKENI. The CDR3 covers 14 residues. Here the CDR3 DNA reads TGTGCCAGCTCACCAGCCGACAGGAGCTACGAGCAGTACTTC. Translation gives CASSPADRSYEQYF.

This rearrangement joins TRBV12-3 or TRBV12-4 to TRBJ1-5; TRBD1 is a possible D gene (6 bases). Trimming pared 3 bases from V and 9 bases from J, leaving 9 bases between. The CDR3 runs 12 residues. CDR3 sequence reads: CASSLDSRPQHF. CDR3 DNA sequence: TGTGCCAGCAGTTTGGACAGCCGGCCCCAGCATTTT.

This clone turned up a few times. The chain has TRBV4-1 and TRBJ2-7, with D perhaps TRBD1 (6 bases). The CDR3 extends over 16 amino acids. V lost 0 bases and J lost 2, with 14 bases in between. CDR1 and CDR2 from the germline V gene are MGHRA and YSYEKL. The chain's CDR3 is CASSQDYGTSTYEQYF. In DNA, the CDR3 is TGCGCCAGCAGCCAAGATTATGGGACATCAACCTACGAGCAGTACTTC.

The rearrangement uses TRBV2 and TRBJ1-2; 9 nucleotides agree with TRBD1. Germline V gives CDR1 SNHLY, CDR2 FYNNEI. The CDR3 has 14 amino acids. V was clipped by 6 bases and J by 8 bases; unmatched bases: 10. DNA of the CDR3: TGTGCCAGCAGCTCGGACAGGGGCGTTGGAGGCTACACCTTC. It translates to CASSSDRGVGGYTF.

This clone was observed a few times. The J gene is TRBJ2-7, the V gene TRBV5-5, with TRBD2 matching over 8 bases. This CDR3 has 13 residues. With 6 bases clipped from V and 5 bases from J, the junction kept 7 bases outside the gene matches. Germline V gives CDR1 SGHKS, CDR2 YYEKEE (reference sequence). This CDR3 reads CASKTRGGNEQYF. The CDR3 nucleotides read TGTGCCAGCAAAACCCGCGGGGGGAACGAGCAGTACTTC.